This T cell receptor (beta chain) was captured in a study of blood T cell repertoires in COVID-19. The overall study: Samples came from the United States, Italy and Spain, spanning acute and convalescent COVID-19.

The V end was cut by 5 bases, the J end by 1 base, with 18 bases between. In germline, CDR1 is MNHNY, CDR2 SVGAGI (reference sequence). This CDR3 contains 17 residues. Measured with immunoSEQ multiplex PCR; TCRdb has only the in-frame clones, and not every one. The sample includes more than 250,000 clones, approximately 88% of them seen just once. The source material was peripheral blood. The chain uses TRBV6-6 and TRBJ1-3, with a weak D call TRBD1 (6 bases). The TCR comes from a woman in her 30s with COVID-19, enrolled during active disease. The CDR3 region has the DNA TGTGCCAGCAGTCCAAGGGGGGGACCGAGTTCTGGAAACACCATATATTTT. Protein sequence: CASSPRGGPSSGNTIYF.